This record concerns one T cell receptor (beta chain) sequence. Its antigen target is currently unknown. No much larger clonotype is one base removed from it; base qualities were not supplied. At study entry, a tuberculin skin test and the QuantiFERON-TB GOLD In-Tube IGRA were used to screen adolescents for latent tuberculosis infection. Immunosequencing of unsorted cryopreserved PBMC covered, on average, about 91,000 T cells per clinical donor. Eleven high schools in the Worcester region of the Western Cape, South Africa, served as enrollment sites for adolescents aged 12 to 18 years. Approximately 10 adolescents infected with M. tuberculosis and about 10 uninfected adolescents were chosen and matched for age and sex. PBMC from adolescents were isolated by density centrifugation from freshly drawn heparinized blood and then cryopreserved. The CDR3, cysteine through phenylalanine, is 14 amino acids long. The read is trimmed to its CDR3 DNA, 42 bases read in frame from base 1. The germline V gene specifies SQVTM as CDR1 and ANQGSEA as CDR2. The junction shows trimming of 3 bases on V and 4 bases on J, and the gene matches do not reach 9 bases of it.

The source of the sample is a study of T cells in tuberculosis (dated by TCRdb to the late 2010s). As for the study more broadly: The study combined CD1B tetramers and high-throughput TCR immunosequencing to characterize T cells specific for the mycobacterial lipid antigen glucose monomycolate (GMM). With 9 to 11 people per group, a South African clinical cohort compared IGRA-negative adolescents, IGRA-positive adolescents with latent tuberculosis, and adults with active tuberculosis. Broader findings and caveats from the paper: The smaller NN-distances in active tuberculosis patients were driven in part by shorter CDR3-alpha lengths, while the difference seen for TCR-beta was not statistically significant. Smaller mean NN-distances to GMM-specific TCRs were observed in active tuberculosis TCR-alpha repertoires than in IGRA-negative controls, suggesting clonal expansion of GMM-specific TCRs. An accuracy of roughly 84% (AUROC approximately 0.91) was reached by a classifier using the diverse GMM-specific repertoire, compared with under 75% accuracy when GEM motif frequencies were used. Clinical samples were selected based on the availability of cryopreserved specimens, with adults included as active tuberculosis cases and adolescents included as controls.

The immunoSEQ multiplex PCR assay was used to generate TCR libraries, with TCR-beta and/or TCR-alpha/delta assays applied to each sample. Amplified TCR libraries were sequenced on the Illumina high-throughput platform. For the original study's pipeline: Clustering and dimensionality reduction relied on pairwise TCRdist distances among GMM-specific receptors from T cells that were either sorted ex vivo or expanded in vitro. Each clinical repertoire received a mean NN-distance score, defined as the average TCRdist to the nearest 10% of tetramer-positive reference sequences. GEM TCR motif frequency was calculated as the fraction of unique TCRs that matched known GEM sequences by V/J usage and CDR3 length. Active tuberculosis was classified by linear discriminant analysis with leave-one-out cross-validation, implemented in scikit-learn. Entries here come from immuneACCESS through TCRdb and include only in-frame sequences with V and J called. Some clones fail to appear in such tables; in the studies checked, an unresolved V gene covers under half of the shortfall, and the cause of the remainder is unknown. D and trimming come from the DNA, and the V and J calls and clone size come from that table. This sample gives 30,000 to 40,000 clones in total; around 97% of them show up just once. 6.2% of the sample is in the top ten clones.

The sequence was collected from a donor aged 10-30 years with latent tuberculosis or without tuberculosis infection. The V gene is TRBV29-1 and the J gene is TRBJ2-7, with 7 central nucleotides matching TRBD2. Sequences were obtained from PBMCs. DNA sequence: TGCAGCGTTGAGGGAGGGCGATACGGTTACGAGCAGTACTTC. Its coded protein is CSVEGGRYGYEQYF.